This T cell receptor beta chain came from a study of cytomegalovirus exposure and HLA in healthy donors. Use of 60 Vbeta and 13 Jbeta primers characterized the PCR. Measured with immunoSEQ multiplex PCR; TCRdb has only the in-frame clones, and not every one. Of roughly 110,000 clones in the sample, approximately 69% are singletons; the top ten hold roughly 4.2%. Donors were nominally healthy when sampled, though unrecorded immune exposures were likely. CDR3 length: 13 residues. V shed 3 bases and J shed 4 bases, with 7 bases lying between them. Germline V gives CDR1 LNHDA, CDR2 SQIVND (reference sequence). Remarks on this clone: What it recognizes is unknown.

Study conclusions and caveats: It was reported that the classifier diagnosed cytomegalovirus status with high specificity and sensitivity in both the original and validation cohorts. TCR beta chains numbering some 160 were designated cytomegalovirus-associated.

The chain is built from TRBV19 and TRBJ2-1; D is undetermined. The sample consisted of PBMCs. The TCR sequence derives from a woman in her 40s in good health and CMV-seropositive. The CDR3 protein is CASSIPGYNEQFF. The CDR3 nucleotides read TGTGCCAGTAGTATCCCCGGGTACAATGAGCAGTTCTTC.